The source of this T cell receptor (beta chain) is a study of blood T cell repertoires in COVID-19. Study background: The United States, Italy and Spain provided the acute and convalescent COVID-19 samples.

In the original workflow: How many nucleated cells were present was estimated from reference gene primer amplification. Libraries were prepared by immunoSEQ multiplex PCR; TCRdb keeps only in-frame clonotypes and omits some of them. V and J calls and clone size are copied from that table; D and trimming were computed from the DNA. Of about 140,000 clones in the sample, roughly 76% were seen once. The V gene's germline CDR1 is ENHRY and CDR2 SYGVKD. Trimming took 3 bases from V and 0 from J, leaving 8 bases between them. The CDR3 sequence is 14 residues long. The sample consisted of peripheral blood. The J gene is TRBJ2-5, the V gene TRBV10-3; no definite D call. This TCR came from a man aged 80 or over with acute or convalescent COVID-19. For the CDR3, the DNA is TGTGCCATCAGTGATCCCCGGGACCAAGAGACCCAGTACTTC. Translated: CAISDPRDQETQYF.